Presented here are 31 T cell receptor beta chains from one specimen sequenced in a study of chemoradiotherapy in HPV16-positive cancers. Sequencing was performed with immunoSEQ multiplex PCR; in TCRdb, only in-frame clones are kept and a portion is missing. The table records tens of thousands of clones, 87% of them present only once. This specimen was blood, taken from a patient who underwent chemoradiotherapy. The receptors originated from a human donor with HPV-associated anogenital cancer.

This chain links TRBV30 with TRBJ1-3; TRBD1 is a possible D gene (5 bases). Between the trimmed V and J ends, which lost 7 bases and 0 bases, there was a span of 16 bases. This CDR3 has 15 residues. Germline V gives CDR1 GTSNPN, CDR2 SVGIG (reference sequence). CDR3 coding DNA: TGTGCCTACCTATACCCGGGGCCCTCTGGAAACACCATATATTTT. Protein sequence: CAYLYPGPSGNTIYF.

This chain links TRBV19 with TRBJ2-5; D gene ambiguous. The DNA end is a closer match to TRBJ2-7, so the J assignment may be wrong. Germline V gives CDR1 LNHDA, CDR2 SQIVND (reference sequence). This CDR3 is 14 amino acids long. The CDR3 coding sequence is TGTGCCAGTAGTAGAGAGGTGAGCTCCTACGAGCAGTACTTC. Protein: CASSREVSSYEQYF.

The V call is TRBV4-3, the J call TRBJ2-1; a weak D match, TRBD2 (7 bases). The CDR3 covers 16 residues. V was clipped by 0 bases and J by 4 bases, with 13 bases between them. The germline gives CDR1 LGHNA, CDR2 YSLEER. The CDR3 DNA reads TGCGCCAGCAGCCAAGAAGGGGGGGACATTTACAATGAGCAGTTCTTC. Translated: CASSQEGGDIYNEQFF.

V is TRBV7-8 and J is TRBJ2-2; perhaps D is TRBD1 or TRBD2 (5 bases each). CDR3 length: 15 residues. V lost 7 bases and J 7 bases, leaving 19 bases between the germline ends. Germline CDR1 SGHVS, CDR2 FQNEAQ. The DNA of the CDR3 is TGTGCCAGCAACCGGGACCCAGCCGGAGACGGGGAGCTGTTTTTT. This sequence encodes CASNRDPAGDGELFF.

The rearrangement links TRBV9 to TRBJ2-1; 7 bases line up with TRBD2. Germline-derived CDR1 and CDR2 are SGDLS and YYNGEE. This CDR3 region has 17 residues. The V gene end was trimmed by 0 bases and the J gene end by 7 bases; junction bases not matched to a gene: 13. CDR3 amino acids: CASSVAGGRAVQNEQFF. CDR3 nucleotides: TGTGCCAGCAGCGTAGCCGGAGGGAGGGCTGTACAGAATGAGCAGTTCTTC.

CDR3 residues: CASRPGSSNQPQHF. The CDR3 bases are TGTGCCAGTCGGCCCGGGTCTAGCAATCAGCCCCAGCATTTT. The chain employs TRBV6-5 and TRBJ1-5; no clear D. The CDR3 is 14 amino acids. CDR1 MNHEY and CDR2 SVGAGI come from the germline V gene. Trimming took off 9 bases at V and 0 bases at J, with 12 bases between the two ends.

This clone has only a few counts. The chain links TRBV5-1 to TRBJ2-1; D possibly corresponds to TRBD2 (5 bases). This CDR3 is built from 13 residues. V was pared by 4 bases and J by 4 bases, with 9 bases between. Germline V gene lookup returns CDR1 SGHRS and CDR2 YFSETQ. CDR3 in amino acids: CASSQSGYNEQFF. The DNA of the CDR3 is TGCGCCAGCAGCCAGAGCGGTTACAATGAGCAGTTCTTC.

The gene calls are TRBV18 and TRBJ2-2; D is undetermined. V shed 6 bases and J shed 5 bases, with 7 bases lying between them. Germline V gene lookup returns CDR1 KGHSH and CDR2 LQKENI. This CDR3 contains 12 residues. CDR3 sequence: CASSRQTGELFF. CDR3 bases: TGTGCCAGCTCCAGGCAAACCGGGGAGCTGTTTTTT.

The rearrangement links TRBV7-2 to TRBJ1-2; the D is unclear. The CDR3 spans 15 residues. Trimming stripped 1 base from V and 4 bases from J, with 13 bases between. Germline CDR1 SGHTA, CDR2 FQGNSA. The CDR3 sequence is CASSLVAGDLYGYTF. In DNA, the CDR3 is TGTGCCAGCAGCTTAGTAGCAGGAGACCTCTATGGCTACACCTTC.

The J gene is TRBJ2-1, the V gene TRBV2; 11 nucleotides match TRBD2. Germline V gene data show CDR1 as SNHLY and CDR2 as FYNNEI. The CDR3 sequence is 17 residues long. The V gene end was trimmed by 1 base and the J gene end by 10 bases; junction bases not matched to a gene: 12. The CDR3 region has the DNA TGTGCCAGCAGTGAAGAGCCCCTAGCGGGAGGTCTTCCCGAGCAGTTCTTC. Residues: CASSEEPLAGGLPEQFF.

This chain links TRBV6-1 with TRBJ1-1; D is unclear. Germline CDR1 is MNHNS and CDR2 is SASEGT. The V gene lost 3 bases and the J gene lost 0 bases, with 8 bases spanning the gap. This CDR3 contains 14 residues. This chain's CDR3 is CASSESRMNTEAFF. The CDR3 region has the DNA TGTGCCAGCAGTGAGTCCAGAATGAACACTGAAGCTTTCTTT.

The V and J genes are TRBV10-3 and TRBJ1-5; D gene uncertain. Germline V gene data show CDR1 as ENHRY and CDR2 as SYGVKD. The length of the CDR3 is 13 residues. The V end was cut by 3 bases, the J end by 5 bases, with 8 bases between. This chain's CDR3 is CAISDRADQPQHF. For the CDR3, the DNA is TGTGCCATCAGTGACCGGGCGGATCAGCCCCAGCATTTT.

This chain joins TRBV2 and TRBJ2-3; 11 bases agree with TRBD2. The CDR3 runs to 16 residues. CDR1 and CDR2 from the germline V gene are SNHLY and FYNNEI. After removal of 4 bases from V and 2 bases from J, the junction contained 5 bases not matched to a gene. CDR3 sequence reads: CASSGGGLADTDTQYF. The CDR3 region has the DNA TGTGCCAGCAGTGGAGGGGGACTAGCGGACACAGATACGCAGTATTTT.

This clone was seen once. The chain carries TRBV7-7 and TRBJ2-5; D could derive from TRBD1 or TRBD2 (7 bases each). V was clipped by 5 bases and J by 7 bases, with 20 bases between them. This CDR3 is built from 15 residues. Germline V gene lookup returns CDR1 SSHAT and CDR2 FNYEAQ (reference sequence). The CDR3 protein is CASSLTGQRGGTQYF. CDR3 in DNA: TGTGCCAGCAGCCTCACGGGACAGAGGGGGGGGACCCAGTACTTC.

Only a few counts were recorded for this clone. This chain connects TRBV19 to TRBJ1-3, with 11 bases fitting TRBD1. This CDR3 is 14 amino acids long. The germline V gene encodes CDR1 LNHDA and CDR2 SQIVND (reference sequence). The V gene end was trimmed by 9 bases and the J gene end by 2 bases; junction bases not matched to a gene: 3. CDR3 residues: CASRGQGAGNTIYF. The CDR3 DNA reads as TGTGCCAGCAGGGGACAGGGGGCTGGAAACACCATATATTTT.

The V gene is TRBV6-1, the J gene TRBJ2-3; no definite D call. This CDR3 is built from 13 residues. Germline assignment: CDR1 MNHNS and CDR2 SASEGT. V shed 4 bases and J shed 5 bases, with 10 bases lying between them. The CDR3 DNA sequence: TGTGCCAGCAGTGGAAGCAGGTTAGATACGCAGTATTTT. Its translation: CASSGSRLDTQYF.

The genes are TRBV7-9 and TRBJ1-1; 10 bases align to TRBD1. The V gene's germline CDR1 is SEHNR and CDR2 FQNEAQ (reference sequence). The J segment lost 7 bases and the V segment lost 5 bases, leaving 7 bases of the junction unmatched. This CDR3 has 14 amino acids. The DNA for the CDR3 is TGTGCCAGCAGCCAGACAGGGGGCGGCGATGAAGCTTTCTTT. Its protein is CASSQTGGGDEAFF.

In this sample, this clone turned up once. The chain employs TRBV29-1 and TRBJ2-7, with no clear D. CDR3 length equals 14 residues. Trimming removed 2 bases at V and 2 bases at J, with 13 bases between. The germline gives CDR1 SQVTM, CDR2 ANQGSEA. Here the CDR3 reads CSVEKDGPTYEQYF. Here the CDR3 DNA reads TGCAGCGTTGAAAAGGACGGGCCCACCTACGAGCAGTACTTC.

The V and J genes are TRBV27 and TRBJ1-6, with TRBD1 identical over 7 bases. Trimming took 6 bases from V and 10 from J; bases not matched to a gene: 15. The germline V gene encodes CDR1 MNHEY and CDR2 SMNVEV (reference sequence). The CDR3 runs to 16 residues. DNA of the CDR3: TGTGCCAGCAGCCGAGCCGACCACAGGGGTAACTCACCCCTCCACTTT. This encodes CASSRADHRGNSPLHF.

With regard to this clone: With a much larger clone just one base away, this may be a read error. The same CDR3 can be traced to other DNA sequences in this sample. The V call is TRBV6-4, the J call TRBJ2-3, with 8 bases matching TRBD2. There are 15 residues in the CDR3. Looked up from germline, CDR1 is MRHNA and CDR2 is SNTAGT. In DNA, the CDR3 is TGTGCCAGCAGTGACTCGAGCGGGGGAACAGATACGCAGTATTTC. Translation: CASSDSSGGTDTQYF.

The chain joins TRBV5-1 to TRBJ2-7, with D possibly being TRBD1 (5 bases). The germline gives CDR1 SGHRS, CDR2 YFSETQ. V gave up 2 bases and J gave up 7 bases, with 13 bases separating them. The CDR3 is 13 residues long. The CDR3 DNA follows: TGCGCCAGCAGCTTTGGTAGGGGCCGGGAGCAGTACTTC. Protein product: CASSFGRGREQYF.

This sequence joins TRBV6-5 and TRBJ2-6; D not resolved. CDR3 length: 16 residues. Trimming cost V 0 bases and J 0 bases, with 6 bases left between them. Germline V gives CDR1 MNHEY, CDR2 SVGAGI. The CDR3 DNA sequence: TGTGCCAGCAGTTACTCGACCGCCTCTGGGGCCAACGTCCTGACTTTC. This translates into CASSYSTASGANVLTF.

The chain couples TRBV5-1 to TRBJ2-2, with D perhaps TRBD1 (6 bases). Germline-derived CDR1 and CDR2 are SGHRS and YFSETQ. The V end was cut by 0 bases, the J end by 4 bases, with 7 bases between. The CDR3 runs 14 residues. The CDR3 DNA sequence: TGCGCCAGCAGCTTGGGCAGGGGCACCGGGGAGCTGTTTTTT. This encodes CASSLGRGTGELFF. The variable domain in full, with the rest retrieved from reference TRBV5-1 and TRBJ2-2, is KAGVTQTPRYLIKTRGQQVTLSCSPISGHRSVSWYQQTPGQGLQFLFEYFSETQRNKGNFPGRFSGRQFSNSRSEMNVSTLELGDSALYLCASSLGRGTGELFFGEGSRLTVL.

The CDR3 here is CASSSPRGGVAFHEQYF. The DNA of the CDR3 is TGTGCCAGCAGCTCCCCGCGAGGGGGGGTCGCCTTCCACGAGCAGTACTTC. This sequence joins TRBV5-4 and TRBJ2-7, with a possible D match to TRBD2 (7 bases). The CDR3 consists of 17 residues. Trimming stripped 3 bases from V and 5 bases from J, with 24 bases between. CDR1 and CDR2 (germline): SGHNT, YYREEE (reference sequence).

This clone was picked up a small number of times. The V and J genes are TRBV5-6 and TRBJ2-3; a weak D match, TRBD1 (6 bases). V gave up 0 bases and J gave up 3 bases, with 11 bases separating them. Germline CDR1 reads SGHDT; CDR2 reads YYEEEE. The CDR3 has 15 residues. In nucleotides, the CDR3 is TGTGCCAGCAGCTTGGATTGGGGGCGGACAGATACGCAGTATTTT. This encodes CASSLDWGRTDTQYF.

CDR3 nucleotide sequence: TGTGCCAGCAGCTTGGCCGACTGGGGCGTCGATTCACCCCTCCACTTT. It codes for CASSLADWGVDSPLHF. The V gene is TRBV5-8, the J gene TRBJ1-6; tentatively, D is TRBD1 (5 bases). This CDR3 has 16 residues. Trimming removed 0 bases from V and 8 bases from J, with 15 bases in between. Per the germline V gene, CDR1 is SGHTS and CDR2 is YDEGEE.

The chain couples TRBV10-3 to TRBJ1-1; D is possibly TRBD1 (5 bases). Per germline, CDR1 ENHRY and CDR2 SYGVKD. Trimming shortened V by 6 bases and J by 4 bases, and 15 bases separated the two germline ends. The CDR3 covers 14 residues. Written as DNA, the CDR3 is TGTGCCATCAGGGGGGGGAGTTTACCCACTGAAGCTTTCTTT. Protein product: CAIRGGSLPTEAFF.

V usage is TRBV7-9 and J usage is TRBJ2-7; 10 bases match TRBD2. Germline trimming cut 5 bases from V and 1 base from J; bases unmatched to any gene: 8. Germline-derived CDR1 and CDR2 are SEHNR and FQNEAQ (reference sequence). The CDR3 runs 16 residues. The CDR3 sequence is CASSPQTGLASYEQYF. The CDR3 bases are TGTGCCAGCAGCCCCCAAACGGGACTAGCGTCCTACGAGCAGTACTTC.

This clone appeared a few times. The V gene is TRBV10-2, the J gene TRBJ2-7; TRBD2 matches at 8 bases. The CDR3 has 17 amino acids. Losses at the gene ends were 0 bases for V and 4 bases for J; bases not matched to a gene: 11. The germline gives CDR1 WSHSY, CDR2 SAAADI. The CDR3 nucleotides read TGCGCCAGCAGTGAGTCTTGGCGGGGGGCAGAATTTTACGAGCAGTACTTC. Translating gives CASSESWRGAEFYEQYF.

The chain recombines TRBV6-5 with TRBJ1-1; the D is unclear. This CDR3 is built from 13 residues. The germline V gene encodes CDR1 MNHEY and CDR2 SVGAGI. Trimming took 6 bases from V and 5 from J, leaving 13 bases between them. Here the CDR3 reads CASRETVTTEAFF. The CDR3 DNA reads TGTGCCAGCAGGGAGACGGTTACAACTGAAGCTTTCTTT.

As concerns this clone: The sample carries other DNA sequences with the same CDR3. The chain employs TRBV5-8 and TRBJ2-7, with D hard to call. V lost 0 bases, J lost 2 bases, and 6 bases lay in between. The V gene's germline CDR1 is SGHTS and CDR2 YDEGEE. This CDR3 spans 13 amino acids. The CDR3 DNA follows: TGTGCCAGCAGCTTGGGCCCTACCTACGAGCAGTACTTC. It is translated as CASSLGPTYEQYF.